This T cell receptor (beta chain) appears in the sequencing data of a study of regulatory T cells in long-lasting Graves disease. Trimming removed 2 bases from V and 3 bases from J, with 14 bases in between. This CDR3 contains 16 residues. Germline CDR1 reads SGHVS; CDR2 reads FNYEAQ. To make TCR beta libraries, researchers used iRepertoire HTBI primers and Arm-PCR of CDR3 regions. TCRdb reprocessed the multiplex PCR reads with MiXCR, giving one entry per CDR3 protein. The sample yields about 500,000 distinct CDR3 sequences, around 11% seen once. This clonotype was counted many times. The antigen remains undetermined. Study results and limitations: TRBV28, TRBJ1-2 and TRBJ2-5 were favored in persistent disease.

Time point noted: newly diagnosed GD, antithyroid drugs for less than 3 months. The TCR library was made from RNA that had been extracted from PBMCs in TRIzol. This same sample was also part of a study on T cells in Graves' hyperthyroidism and ophthalmopathy.

This sequence originates from a woman aged 25 to 39 with Graves disease. This sequence joins TRBV7-6 and TRBJ1-5; maybe TRBD1 (5 bases). The source was peripheral blood mononuclear cells (PBMCs), collected at new diagnosis, from a patient treated with antithyroid drugs. CDR3 residues: CASSLFGGRDNQPQHF. As DNA, the CDR3 is TGTGCCAGCAGCTTATTCGGCGGCAGGGACAATCAGCCCCAGCATTTT.